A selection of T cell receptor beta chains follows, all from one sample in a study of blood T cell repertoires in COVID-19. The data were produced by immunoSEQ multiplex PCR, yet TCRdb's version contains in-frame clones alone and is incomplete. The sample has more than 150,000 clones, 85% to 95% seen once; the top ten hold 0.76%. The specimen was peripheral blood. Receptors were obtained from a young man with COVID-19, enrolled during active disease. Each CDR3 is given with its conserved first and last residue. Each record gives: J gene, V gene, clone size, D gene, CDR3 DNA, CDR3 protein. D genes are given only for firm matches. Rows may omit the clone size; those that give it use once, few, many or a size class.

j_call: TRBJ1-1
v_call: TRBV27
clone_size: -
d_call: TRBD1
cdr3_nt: TGTGCCAGCAGTTTGACCCAGGACAGGGCCGATGGAGTCTTCTTT
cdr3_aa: CASSLTQDRADGVFF

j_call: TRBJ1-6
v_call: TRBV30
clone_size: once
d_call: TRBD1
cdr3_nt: TGTGCCTGGACTCCTAGATTCGGGACAGCCAATTCACCCCTCCACTTT
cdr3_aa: CAWTPRFGTANSPLHF

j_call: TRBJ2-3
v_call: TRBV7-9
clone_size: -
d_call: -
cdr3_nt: TGTGCCAGCAGCTTAGAGGGGGGGACCACAGATACGCAGTATTTT
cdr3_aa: CASSLEGGTTDTQYF

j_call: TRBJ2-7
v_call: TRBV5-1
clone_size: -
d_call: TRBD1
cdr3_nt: TGCGCCAGCAGCCCGGGACAGGGCCACGAGCAGTACTTC
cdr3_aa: CASSPGQGHEQYF

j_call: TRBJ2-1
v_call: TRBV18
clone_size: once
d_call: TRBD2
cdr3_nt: TGTGCCAGCTCACCAACGACTAGCTCCAGGGAGCAGTTCTTC
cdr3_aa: CASSPTTSSREQFF

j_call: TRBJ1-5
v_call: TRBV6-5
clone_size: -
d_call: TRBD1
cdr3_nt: TGTGCCAGCAGTACTGACAGGGACCGAGGGCCCCAGCATTTT
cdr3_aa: CASSTDRDRGPQHF

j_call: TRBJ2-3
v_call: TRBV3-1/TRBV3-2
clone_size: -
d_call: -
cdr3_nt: TGTGCCAGCAGCCAAGGTGCTAATACGCAGTATTTT
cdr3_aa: CASSQGANTQYF

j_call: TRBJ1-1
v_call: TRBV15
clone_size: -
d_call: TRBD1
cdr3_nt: TGTGCCACCAGCAGAGAGACAGGGGGCCACACTGAAGCTTTCTTT
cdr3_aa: CATSRETGGHTEAFF

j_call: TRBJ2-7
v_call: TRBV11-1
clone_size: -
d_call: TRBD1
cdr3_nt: TGTGCCAGCAGCCCCTGGACAGGGACGGCCGAGCAGTACTTC
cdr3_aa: CASSPWTGTAEQYF

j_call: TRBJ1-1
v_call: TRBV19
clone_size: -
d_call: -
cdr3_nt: TGTGCCAGTAGTATAGATAGAGACACTGAAGCTTTCTTT
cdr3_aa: CASSIDRDTEAFF

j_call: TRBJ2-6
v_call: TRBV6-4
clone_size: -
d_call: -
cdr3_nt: TGTGCCAGCAGTGGACGCGGAGGGGCAGGTGGGGCCAACGTCCTGACTTTC
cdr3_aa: CASSGRGGAGGANVLTF

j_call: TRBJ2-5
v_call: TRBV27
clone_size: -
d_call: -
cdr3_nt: TGTGCCAGCAGTTTACGGCTCGACAGACAAGAGACCCAGTACTTC
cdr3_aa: CASSLRLDRQETQYF

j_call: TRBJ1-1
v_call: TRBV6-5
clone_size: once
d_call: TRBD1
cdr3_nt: TGTGCCAGCAGCCGGACAGGGTTCGGTGAAGCTTTCTTT
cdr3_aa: CASSRTGFGEAFF

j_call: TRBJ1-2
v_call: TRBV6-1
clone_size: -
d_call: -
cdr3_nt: TGTGCCAGCAGTGAAGACAGGTCTCGTGGCTACACCTTC
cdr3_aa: CASSEDRSRGYTF

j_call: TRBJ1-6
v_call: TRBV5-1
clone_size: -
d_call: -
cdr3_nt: TGCGCCAGCAGCTCCCAGGGTTCCAATTCACCCCTCCACTTT
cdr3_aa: CASSSQGSNSPLHF

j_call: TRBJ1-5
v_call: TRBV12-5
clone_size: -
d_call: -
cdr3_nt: TGTGCTAGTGGTTTCTCTGGGGGGGGACAGCCCCAGCATTTT
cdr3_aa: CASGFSGGGQPQHF

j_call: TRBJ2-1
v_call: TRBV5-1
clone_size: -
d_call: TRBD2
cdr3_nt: TGCGCCAGCAGCACCACGTCAGGACTAGCTTACAATGAGCAGTTCTTC
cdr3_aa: CASSTTSGLAYNEQFF

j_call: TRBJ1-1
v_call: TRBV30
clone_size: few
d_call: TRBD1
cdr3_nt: TGTGCCTGGGCTCACCAGGGGGGAGACACTGAAGCTTTCTTT
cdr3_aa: CAWAHQGGDTEAFF

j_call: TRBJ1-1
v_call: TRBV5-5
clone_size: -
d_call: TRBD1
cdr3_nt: TGTGCCAGCAGCACGGAGGACAGGGTGGCCACTGAAGCTTTCTTT
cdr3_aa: CASSTEDRVATEAFF

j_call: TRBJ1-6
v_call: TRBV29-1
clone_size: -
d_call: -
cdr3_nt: TGCAGCGTGCAAGTGGGGGCTAATAATTCACCCCTCCACTTT
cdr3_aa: CSVQVGANNSPLHF

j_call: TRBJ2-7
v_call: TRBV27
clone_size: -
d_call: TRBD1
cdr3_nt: TGTGCCAGCAGCACCGCGGACAGGTTAGGCGAGCAGTACTTC
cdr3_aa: CASSTADRLGEQYF

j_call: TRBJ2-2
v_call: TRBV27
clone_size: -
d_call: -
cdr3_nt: TGTGCCAGCAGTGGGCGACTAGGGACGAACACCGGGGAGCTGTTTTTT
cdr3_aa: CASSGRLGTNTGELFF

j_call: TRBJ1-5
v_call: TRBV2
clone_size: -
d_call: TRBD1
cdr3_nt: TGTGCCAGCAGGCCGACAGGGGTGGCGAGCAATCAGCCCCAGCATTTT
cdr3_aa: CASRPTGVASNQPQHF

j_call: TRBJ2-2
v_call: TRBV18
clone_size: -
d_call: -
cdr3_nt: TGTGCCAGCTCACGCGCGCAAAAAGGGGCCGGGGAGCTGTTTTTT
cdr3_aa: CASSRAQKGAGELFF

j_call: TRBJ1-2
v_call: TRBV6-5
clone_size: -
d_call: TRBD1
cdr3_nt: TGTGCCAGCAGTCTACAGGGGTTCGGGGGCTACACCTTC
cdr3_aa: CASSLQGFGGYTF

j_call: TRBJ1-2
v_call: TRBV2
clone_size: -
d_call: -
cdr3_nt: TGTGCCAGCAGTGAGTCCCTGAGCTATGGCTACACCTTC
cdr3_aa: CASSESLSYGYTF

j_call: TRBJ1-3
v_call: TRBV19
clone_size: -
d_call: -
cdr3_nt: TGTGCCAGTAGTAGCCTCTCGAGAGGGAGGGGAAACACCATATATTTT
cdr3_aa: CASSSLSRGRGNTIYF

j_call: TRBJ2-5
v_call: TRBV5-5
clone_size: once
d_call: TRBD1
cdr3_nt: TGTGCCAGCAGCTTGGGCTGGGACAGGGGTCGGGAGACCCAGTACTTC
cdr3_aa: CASSLGWDRGRETQYF

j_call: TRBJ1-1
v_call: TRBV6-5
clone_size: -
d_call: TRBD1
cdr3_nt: TGTGCCAGCAGTAGACAGGGGCAAGGTACTGAAGCTTTCTTT
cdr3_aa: CASSRQGQGTEAFF

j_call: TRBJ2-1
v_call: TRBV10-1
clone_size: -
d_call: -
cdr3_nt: TGCGCCAGCAGTGACGAAGGAGTCAATGAGCAGTTCTTC
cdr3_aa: CASSDEGVNEQFF

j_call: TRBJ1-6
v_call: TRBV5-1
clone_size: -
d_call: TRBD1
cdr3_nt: TGCGCCAGCAGCCCGATCGGACAGGGCAATAATTCACCCCTCCACTTT
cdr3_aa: CASSPIGQGNNSPLHF

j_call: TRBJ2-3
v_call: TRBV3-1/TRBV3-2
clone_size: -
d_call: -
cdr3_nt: TGTGCCAGCAGCGAAGCAGCAGATACGCAGTATTTT
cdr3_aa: CASSEAADTQYF

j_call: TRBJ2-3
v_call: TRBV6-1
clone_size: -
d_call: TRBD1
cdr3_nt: TGTGCCAGCAGTGAAATAACAGGGGTGAGCACAGATACGCAGTATTTT
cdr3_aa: CASSEITGVSTDTQYF

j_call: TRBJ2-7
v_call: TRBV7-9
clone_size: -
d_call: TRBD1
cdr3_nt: TGTGCCACACTCACAGGGGAAGGGACCTACGAGCAGTACTTC
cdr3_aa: CATLTGEGTYEQYF

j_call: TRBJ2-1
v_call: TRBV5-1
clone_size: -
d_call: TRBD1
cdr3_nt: TGCGCCAGCAGCCTCGGACAGGGCTCCTACAATGAGCAGTTCTTC
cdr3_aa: CASSLGQGSYNEQFF

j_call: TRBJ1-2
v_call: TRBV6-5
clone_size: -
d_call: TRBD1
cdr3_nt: TGTGCCAGCAGTTACTCGAGGGACAGGCACTATGGCTACACCTTC
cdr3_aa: CASSYSRDRHYGYTF

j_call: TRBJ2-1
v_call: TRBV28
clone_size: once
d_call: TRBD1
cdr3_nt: TGTGCCAGCAGACCGACAGGGTTTTCCTACAATGAGCAGTTCTTC
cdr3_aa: CASRPTGFSYNEQFF

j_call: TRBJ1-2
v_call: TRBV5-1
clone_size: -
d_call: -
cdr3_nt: TGCGCCAGCAGCCCTGCAGGGCATAATGGCTACACCTTC
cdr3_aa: CASSPAGHNGYTF

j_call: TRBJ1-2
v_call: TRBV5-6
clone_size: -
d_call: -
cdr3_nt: TGTGCCAGCAGCTTGGTGGGGGCGGAAAATACCTATGGCTACACCTTC
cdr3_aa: CASSLVGAENTYGYTF

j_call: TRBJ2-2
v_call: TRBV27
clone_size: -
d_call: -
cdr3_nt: TGTGCCAGCAGTTTTTTGTCCAGTTACACCGGGGAGCTGTTTTTT
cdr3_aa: CASSFLSSYTGELFF